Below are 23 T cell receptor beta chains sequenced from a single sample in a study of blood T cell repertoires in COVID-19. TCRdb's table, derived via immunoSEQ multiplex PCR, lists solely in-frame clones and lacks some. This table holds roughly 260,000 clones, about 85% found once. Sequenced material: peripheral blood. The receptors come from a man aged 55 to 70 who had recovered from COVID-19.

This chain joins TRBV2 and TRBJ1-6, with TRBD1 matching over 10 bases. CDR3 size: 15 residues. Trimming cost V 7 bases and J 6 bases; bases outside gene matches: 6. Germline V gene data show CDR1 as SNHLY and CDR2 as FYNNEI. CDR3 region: CASKRQGATNSPLHF. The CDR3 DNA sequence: TGTGCCAGCAAACGACAGGGGGCTACTAATTCACCCCTCCACTTT.

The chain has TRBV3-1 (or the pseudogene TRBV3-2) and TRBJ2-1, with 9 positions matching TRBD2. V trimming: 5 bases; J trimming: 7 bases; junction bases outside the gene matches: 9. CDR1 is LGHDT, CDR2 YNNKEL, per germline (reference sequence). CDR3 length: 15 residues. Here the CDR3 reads CASSSPGTSWNEQFF. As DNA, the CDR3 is TGTGCCAGCAGCTCTCCCGGGACTAGCTGGAATGAGCAGTTCTTC.

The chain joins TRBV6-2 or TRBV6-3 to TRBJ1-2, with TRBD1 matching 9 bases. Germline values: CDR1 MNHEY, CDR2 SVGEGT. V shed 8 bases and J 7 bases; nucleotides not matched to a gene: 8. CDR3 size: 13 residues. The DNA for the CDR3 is TGTGCCAGCGGCCAGGGACAGGGTGCTGGCTACACCTTC. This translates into CASGQGQGAGYTF.

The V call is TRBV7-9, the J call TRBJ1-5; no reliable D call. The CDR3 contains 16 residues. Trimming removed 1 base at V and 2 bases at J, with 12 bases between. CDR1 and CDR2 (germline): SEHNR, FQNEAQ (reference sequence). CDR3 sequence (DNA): TGTGCCAGCAGCTTAGATGAGGGCTGGGGCAATCAGCCCCAGCATTTT. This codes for CASSLDEGWGNQPQHF.

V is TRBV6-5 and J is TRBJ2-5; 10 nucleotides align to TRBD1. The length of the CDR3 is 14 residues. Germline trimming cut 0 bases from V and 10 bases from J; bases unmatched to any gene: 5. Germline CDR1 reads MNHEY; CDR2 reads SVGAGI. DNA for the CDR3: TGTGCCAGCAGTTACTCGTGGACAGGGGGGATCCAGTACTTC. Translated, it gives CASSYSWTGGIQYF.

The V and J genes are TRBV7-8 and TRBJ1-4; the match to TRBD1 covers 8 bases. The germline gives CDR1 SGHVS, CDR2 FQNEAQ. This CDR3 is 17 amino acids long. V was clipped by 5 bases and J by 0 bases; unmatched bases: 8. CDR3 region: CASSPRQGTATNEKLFF. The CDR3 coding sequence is TGTGCCAGCAGCCCACGACAGGGGACAGCAACTAATGAAAAACTGTTTTTT.

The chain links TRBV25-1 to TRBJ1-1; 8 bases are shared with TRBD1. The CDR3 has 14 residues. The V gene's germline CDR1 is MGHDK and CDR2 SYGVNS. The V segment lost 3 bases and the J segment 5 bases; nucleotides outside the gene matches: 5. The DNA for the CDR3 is TGTGCCAGCAGTGAGGCAGGGGGCGCAACTGAAGCTTTCTTT. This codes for CASSEAGGATEAFF.

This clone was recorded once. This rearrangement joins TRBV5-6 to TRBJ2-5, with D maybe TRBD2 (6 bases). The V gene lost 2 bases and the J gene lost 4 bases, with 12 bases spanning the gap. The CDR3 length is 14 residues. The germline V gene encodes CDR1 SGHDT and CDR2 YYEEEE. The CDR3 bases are TGTGCCAGCAGCTTCGGGACTGGGGCAGAGACCCAGTACTTC. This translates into CASSFGTGAETQYF. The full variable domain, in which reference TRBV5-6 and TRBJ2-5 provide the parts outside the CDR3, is DAGVTQSPTHLIKTRGQQVTLRCSPKSGHDTVSWYQQALGQGPQFIFQYYEEEERQRGNFPDRFSGHQFPNYSSELNVNALLLGDSALYLCASSFGTGAETQYFGPGTRLLVL.

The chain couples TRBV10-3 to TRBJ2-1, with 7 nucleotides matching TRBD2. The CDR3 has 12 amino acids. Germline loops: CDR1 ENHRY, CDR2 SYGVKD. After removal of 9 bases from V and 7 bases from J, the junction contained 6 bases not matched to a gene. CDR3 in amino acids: CAIASRENEQFF. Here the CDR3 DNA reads TGTGCCATTGCCTCGCGGGAGAATGAGCAGTTCTTC.

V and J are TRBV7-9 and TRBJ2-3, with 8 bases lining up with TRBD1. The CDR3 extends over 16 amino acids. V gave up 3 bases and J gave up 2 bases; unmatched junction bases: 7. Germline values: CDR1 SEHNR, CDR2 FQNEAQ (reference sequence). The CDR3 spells CASSFQGALSTDTQYF. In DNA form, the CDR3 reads TGTGCCAGCAGCTTCCAGGGGGCTCTATCCACAGATACGCAGTATTTT.

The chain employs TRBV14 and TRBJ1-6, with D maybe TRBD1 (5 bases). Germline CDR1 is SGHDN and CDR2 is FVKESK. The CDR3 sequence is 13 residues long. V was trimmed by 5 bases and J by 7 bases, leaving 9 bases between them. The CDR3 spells CASSLGANSPLHF. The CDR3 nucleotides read TGTGCCAGCAGCTTAGGGGCGAATTCACCCCTCCACTTT.

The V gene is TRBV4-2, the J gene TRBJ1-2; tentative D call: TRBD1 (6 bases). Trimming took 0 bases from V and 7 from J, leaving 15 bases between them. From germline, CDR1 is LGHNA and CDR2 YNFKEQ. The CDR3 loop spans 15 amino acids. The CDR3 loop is CASSQDLGGAAGYTF. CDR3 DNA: TGTGCCAGCAGCCAAGATCTTGGGGGGGCGGCTGGCTACACCTTC.

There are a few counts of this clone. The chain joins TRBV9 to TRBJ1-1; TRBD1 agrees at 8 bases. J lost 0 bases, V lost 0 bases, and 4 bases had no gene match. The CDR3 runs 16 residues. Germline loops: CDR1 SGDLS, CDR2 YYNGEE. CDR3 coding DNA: TGTGCCAGCAGCGTAGCCCCAGGGGGCTTGAACACTGAAGCTTTCTTT. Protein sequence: CASSVAPGGLNTEAFF.

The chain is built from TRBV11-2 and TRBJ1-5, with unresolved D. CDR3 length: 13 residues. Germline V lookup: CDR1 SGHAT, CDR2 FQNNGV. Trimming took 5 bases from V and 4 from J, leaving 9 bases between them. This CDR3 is CASSRSTNQPQHF. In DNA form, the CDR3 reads TGTGCCAGCAGCCGATCCACTAATCAGCCCCAGCATTTT.

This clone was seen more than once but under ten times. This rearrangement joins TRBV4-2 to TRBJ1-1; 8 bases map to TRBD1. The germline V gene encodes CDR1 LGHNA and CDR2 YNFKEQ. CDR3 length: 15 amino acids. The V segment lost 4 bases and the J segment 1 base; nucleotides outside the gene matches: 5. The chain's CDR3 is CASSRGQGANTEAFF. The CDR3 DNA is TGTGCCAGCAGCCGAGGACAGGGTGCGAACACTGAAGCTTTCTTT.

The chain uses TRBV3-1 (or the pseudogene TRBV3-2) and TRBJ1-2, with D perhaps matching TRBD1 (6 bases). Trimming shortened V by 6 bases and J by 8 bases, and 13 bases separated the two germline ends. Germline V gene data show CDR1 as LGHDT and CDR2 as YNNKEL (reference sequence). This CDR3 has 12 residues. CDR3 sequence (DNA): TGTGCCAGCAGTAGTACAGGGTTCGGCTACACCTTC. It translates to CASSSTGFGYTF.

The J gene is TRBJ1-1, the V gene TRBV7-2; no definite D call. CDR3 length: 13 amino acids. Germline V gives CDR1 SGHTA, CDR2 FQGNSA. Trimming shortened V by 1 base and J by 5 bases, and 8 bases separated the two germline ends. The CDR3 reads CASSLVMETEAFF. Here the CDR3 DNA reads TGTGCCAGCAGCTTAGTTATGGAGACTGAAGCTTTCTTT.

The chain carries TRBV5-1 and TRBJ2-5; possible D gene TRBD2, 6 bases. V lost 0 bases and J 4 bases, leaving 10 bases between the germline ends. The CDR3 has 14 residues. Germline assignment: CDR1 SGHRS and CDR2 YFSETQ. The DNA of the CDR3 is TGCGCCAGCAGCTTGGTTGCGGGGAGAGAGACCCAGTACTTC. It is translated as CASSLVAGRETQYF.

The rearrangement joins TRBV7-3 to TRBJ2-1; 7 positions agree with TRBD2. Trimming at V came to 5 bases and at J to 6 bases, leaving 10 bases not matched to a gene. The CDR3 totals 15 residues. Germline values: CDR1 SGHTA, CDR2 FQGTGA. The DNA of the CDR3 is TGTGCCAGCAGCCCTTGGGGTTTAGCGGGCAATGAGCAGTTCTTC. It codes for CASSPWGLAGNEQFF. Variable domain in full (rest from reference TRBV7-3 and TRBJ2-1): GAGVSQTPSNKVTEKGKYVELRCDPISGHTALYWYRQSLGQGPEFLIYFQGTGAADDSGLPNDRFFAVRPEGSVSTLKIQRTERGDSAVYLCASSPWGLAGNEQFFGPGTRLTVL.

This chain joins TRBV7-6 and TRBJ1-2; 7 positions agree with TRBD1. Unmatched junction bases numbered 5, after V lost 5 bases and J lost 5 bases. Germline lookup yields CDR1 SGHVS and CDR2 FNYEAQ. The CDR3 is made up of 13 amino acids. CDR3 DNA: TGTGCCAGCAGCCCAGGGGACAGTTATGGCTACACCTTC. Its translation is CASSPGDSYGYTF.

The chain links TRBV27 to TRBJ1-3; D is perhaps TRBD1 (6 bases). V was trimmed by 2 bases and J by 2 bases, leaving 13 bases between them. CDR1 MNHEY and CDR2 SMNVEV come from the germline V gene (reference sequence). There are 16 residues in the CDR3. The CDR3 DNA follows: TGTGCCAGCAGTTTACAAGGGGGGGGACCTGGAAACACCATATATTTT. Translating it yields CASSLQGGGPGNTIYF.

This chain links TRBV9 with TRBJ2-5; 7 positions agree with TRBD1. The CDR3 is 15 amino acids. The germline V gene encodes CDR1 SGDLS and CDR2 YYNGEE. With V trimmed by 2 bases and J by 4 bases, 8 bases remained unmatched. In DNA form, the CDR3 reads TGTGCCAGCAGCGTCGGACAGGTAGCAGGAGAGACCCAGTACTTC. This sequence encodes CASSVGQVAGETQYF.

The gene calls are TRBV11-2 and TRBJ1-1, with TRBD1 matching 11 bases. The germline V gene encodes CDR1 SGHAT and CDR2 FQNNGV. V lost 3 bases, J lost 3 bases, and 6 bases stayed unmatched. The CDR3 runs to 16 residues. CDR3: CASSFRTGGWDTEAFF. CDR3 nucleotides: TGTGCCAGCAGCTTCCGGACAGGGGGCTGGGACACTGAAGCTTTCTTT. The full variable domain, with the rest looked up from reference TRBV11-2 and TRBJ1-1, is EAGVAQSPRYKIIEKRQSVAFWCNPISGHATLYWYQQILGQGPKLLIQFQNNGVVDDSQLPKDRFSAERLKGVDSTLKIQPAKLEDSAVYLCASSFRTGGWDTEAFFGQGTRLTVV.